The TCR beta chain described here comes from a study of glioma-infiltrating T cells. On the study more broadly: Target coverage was roughly 4- to 10-fold for about 940,000 blood T cells.

Using RNA template, CDR3s of TCR alpha and beta were amplified with iRepertoire arm-PCR. TCRdb reanalysed the multiplex PCR reads using MiXCR and keeps one entry per CDR3 protein. The data show 400,000 or so distinct CDR3 sequences, around 45% seen once. Note on this clonotype: Antigen: not known.

This CDR3 contains 15 residues. Germline V CDR1 and CDR2: LGHDT, YNNKEL (reference sequence). V dropped 5 bases and J dropped 3; count of bases not matched to a gene: 6. The study's findings and limits: Patients with low tissue-blood divergence carried a signature set of shared blood CDR3 motifs. Tissue and blood shared very few CDR3 sequences.

This TCR derives from a human donor with low-grade glioma or glioblastoma, undergoing nonglioma brain surgery, or in good health (not recorded which). This chain links TRBV3-1 with TRBJ2-1, with 8 bases aligning to TRBD1. Sequencing was performed on glioma tissue, nonneoplastic brain tissue, or PBMCs (not recorded which). CDR3 in amino acids: CASSTRGTGYNEQFF. DNA for the CDR3: TGTGCCAGCAGCACACGAGGGACAGGCTACAATGAGCAGTTCTTC.